The rows below give T cell receptor beta chains drawn from one sample of a study of beta chain features in type 1 diabetes. Assay used: immunoSEQ multiplex PCR; TCRdb lists only in-frame clones, some missing. The top ten hold about 0.012% of the sample, which has 250,000 to 300,000 clones, approximately 25% seen once. Sequenced material: naive CD4+ T cells from blood. The receptors come from a woman under 40 with type 1 diabetes. Both conserved end residues are part of each CDR3. A D gene is named only where the DNA matches it firmly. Clone sizes are given selectively: once, few, many, or a class where the clone is expanded.

j_gene,abundance,d_gene,v_gene,CDR3nt,CDR3aa
TRBJ2-5,.,.,TRBV7-7,TGTGCTAGCAGCTCAGTTGGGGGAGGACAAGAGACCCAGTACTTC,CASSSVGGGQETQYF
TRBJ2-2,.,.,TRBV6-4,TGTGCCAGCAGTGCCCAAACGAACACCGGGGAGCTGTTTTTT,CASSAQTNTGELFF
TRBJ2-1,few,TRBD2,TRBV5-1,TGCGCCAGCAGCTGGACTAGCGGGACCTTTTACAATGAGCAGTTCTTC,CASSWTSGTFYNEQFF
TRBJ2-3,.,.,TRBV19,TGTGCCAGTATTGGCAGGTTCACAGATACGCAGTATTTT,CASIGRFTDTQYF
TRBJ2-7,.,TRBD2,TRBV9,TGTGCCAGCAGCGTAGCCCCTAGCGGGTTGGCCTACGAGCAGTACTTC,CASSVAPSGLAYEQYF
TRBJ2-7,few,.,TRBV30,TGTGCCTGGAGTGGCGGAGCCTACGAGCAGTACTTC,CAWSGGAYEQYF
TRBJ2-7,few,.,TRBV18,TGTGCCAGCTCACCACCAGCGAGGTCCTCCTACGAGCAGTACTTC,CASSPPARSSYEQYF
TRBJ2-5,.,.,TRBV6-6,TGTGCCAGCAGAAGGGGGGGGACGCTTTTACAAGAGACCCAGTACTTC,CASRRGGTLLQETQYF
TRBJ1-2,.,.,TRBV9,TGTGCCAGCAGCGTGTCGAGGGACAATCGCTATGGCTACACCTTC,CASSVSRDNRYGYTF
TRBJ2-2,.,.,TRBV18,TGTGCCAGCTCACTCGTGGGGGCTTTGAACACCGGGGAGCTGTTTTTT,CASSLVGALNTGELFF
TRBJ1-2,.,.,TRBV4-2,TGTGCCAGCAGCCGTACGCCCGGGAATAACTATGGCTACACCTTC,CASSRTPGNNYGYTF
TRBJ2-5,few,TRBD2,TRBV6-5,TGTGCCAGCAGTTATTCCCCCTCAGCGGGAGAAGAGACCCAGTACTTC,CASSYSPSAGEETQYF
TRBJ2-1,few,TRBD2,TRBV11-3,TGTGCCAGCAGCTTGGGACTAGCGGGAGTGGATTACAATGAGCAGTTCTTC,CASSLGLAGVDYNEQFF
TRBJ2-1,.,TRBD2,TRBV7-9,TGTGCCAGCAGTCTACCGGGACTAGGGATATACAATGAGCAGTTCTTC,CASSLPGLGIYNEQFF
TRBJ2-7,.,.,TRBV6-1,TGTGCCAGCAGTGAAGAATTGGCGGGTATTCCCTACGAGCAGTACTTC,CASSEELAGIPYEQYF
TRBJ2-1,few,.,TRBV7-3,TGTGCCAGCAGCCCCGCGCCCGGGAACGAGCAGTTCTTC,CASSPAPGNEQFF
TRBJ2-5,.,TRBD2,TRBV28,TGTGCCAGCAGCCCGAGCGGGACCACAGAGACCCAGTACTTC,CASSPSGTTETQYF
TRBJ2-3,.,.,TRBV18,TGTGCCAGCTCACCAGCAGGCAGCACAGATACGCAGTATTTT,CASSPAGSTDTQYF
TRBJ2-7,.,TRBD2,TRBV27,TGTGCCAGCACTTTGAGAGCGGGAGGGCCCCTCGAGCAGTACTTC,CASTLRAGGPLEQYF
TRBJ2-7,few,TRBD1,TRBV2,TGTGCCAGCAGTACCGACAGGGGATACGAGCAGTACTTC,CASSTDRGYEQYF
TRBJ2-2,.,.,TRBV5-1,TGCGCCAGCAGCTACAGGGCCGGGTTAAACACCGGGGAGCTGTTTTTT,CASSYRAGLNTGELFF
TRBJ2-2,.,.,TRBV28,TGTGCCAGCAGTTCCCAATCCGGGGAGCTGTTTTTT,CASSSQSGELFF
TRBJ2-7,few,.,TRBV4-1,TGCGCCAGCAGCCACGCCGACAGGACGGAGGCGTACGAGCAGTACTTC,CASSHADRTEAYEQYF
TRBJ2-2,.,TRBD2,TRBV5-1,TGCGCCAGCAGCCCGGACCTCGGGAGGTCAGGGACCGGGGAGCTGTTTTTT,CASSPDLGRSGTGELFF
TRBJ1-1,.,.,TRBV18,TGTGCCAGCTCACCGGGACTCAACACTGAAGCTTTCTTT,CASSPGLNTEAFF
TRBJ2-7,few,TRBD1,TRBV5-1,TGCGCCAGCAGCCTGGGACAGGGGGGCGAGCAGTACTTC,CASSLGQGGEQYF
TRBJ2-7,few,TRBD2,TRBV6-5,TGTGCCAGCAGGAGAACTAGCGGGAGCTCCTACGAGCAGTACTTC,CASRRTSGSSYEQYF
TRBJ2-2,.,TRBD2,TRBV25-1,TGTGCCAGCAGTGAATTCGAGACTAGCGTTACCGGGGAGCTGTTTTTT,CASSEFETSVTGELFF
TRBJ1-4,.,.,TRBV20-1,TGCAGTGCCCGGACAAATGAAAAACTGTTTTTT,CSARTNEKLFF
TRBJ1-1,few,.,TRBV7-6,TGTGCCAGCAGCCCCCAGGTGAACACTGAAGCTTTCTTT,CASSPQVNTEAFF
TRBJ1-3,.,.,TRBV29-1,TGCAGCGCTCGCGCGACAGTATTCGGAAACACCATATATTTT,CSARATVFGNTIYF
TRBJ2-5,few,.,TRBV12-5,TGTGCTAGCCTCGAACTTGCAGAGACCCAGTACTTC,CASLELAETQYF
TRBJ2-7,.,.,TRBV7-9,TGTGCCAGCAGCACCCGACAGGTACCCTACGAGCAGTACTTC,CASSTRQVPYEQYF
TRBJ1-2,few,.,TRBV29-1,TGCAGCGTTGCGCAGGCCGACTATGGCTACACCTTC,CSVAQADYGYTF
TRBJ2-1,few,TRBD1,TRBV18,TGTGCCAGCTCACCACCAGGGACAGGGATTTACAATGAGCAGTTCTTC,CASSPPGTGIYNEQFF
TRBJ2-1,.,TRBD1,TRBV7-6,TGTGCCAGCAGCGCGAGACGGACAGGGAACGATGAGCAGTTCTTC,CASSARRTGNDEQFF
TRBJ1-2,.,TRBD1,TRBV27,TGTGCCAGCAGGCCCCAGGGGGCCTCTGGCTACACCTTC,CASRPQGASGYTF
TRBJ2-1,.,.,TRBV9,TGTGCCAGCAGCGTAGCGCGCTCCTACAATGAGCAGTTCTTC,CASSVARSYNEQFF
TRBJ2-3,few,.,TRBV5-6,TGTGCCCGGTTATCGGGGACTTCTCACACAGATACGCAGTATTTT,CARLSGTSHTDTQYF
TRBJ2-1,once,.,TRBV20-1,TGCACCCCGCGCTACAATGAGCAGTTCTTC,CTPRYNEQFF
TRBJ2-1,few,TRBD1,TRBV7-9,TGTGCCAGCAGGGGCCCAAACAGGGGTCTGGGGCAGTTCTTC,CASRGPNRGLGQFF
TRBJ1-1,few,TRBD1,TRBV6-6,TGTGCCAGCACCCTGACAGGGTCCGCTGAAGCTTTCTTT,CASTLTGSAEAFF
TRBJ1-2,few,.,TRBV7-2,TGTGCCAGCAGCTTAAACCAGCGCCCCTATGGCTACACCTTC,CASSLNQRPYGYTF